This TCR beta chain was captured by sequencing in a study of Tregs in tolerant kidney transplant recipients. Germline assignment: CDR1 LGHNA and CDR2 YSLEER. The CDR3 runs to 15 residues. The ends were cut back, 4 bases at V and 0 bases at J, with 11 bases in the middle. Some clones are missing from TCRdb's copy, which holds only in-frame ones; the method was immunoSEQ multiplex PCR. Seen here are about 83,000 clones, 98% observed once, and the top ten hold 0.55% to 0.6%. The starting material was CD4+ T cells from blood, obtained before the transplant. This chain joins TRBV4-3 and TRBJ2-3; tentatively, D is TRBD2 (5 bases). The source is a human donor who received a combined kidney and bone marrow transplant. The CDR3 reads CASSPNERSTDTQYF. The CDR3 nucleotides read TGCGCCAGCAGCCCCAACGAGCGGAGCACAGATACGCAGTATTTT.